This T cell receptor beta chain comes out of a study of shared clonotypes between healthy human individuals. About the study: Three plates were used per donor for CD4 naive, three for CD4 memory, two for CD8 naive and one for CD8 memory.

Data came from immunoSEQ multiplex PCR; TCRdb stores just in-frame clones and leaves some out. Of 1 million to 1.2 million clones listed, roughly 77% are singletons. Investigators divided CD4+ cells into CD45RA+ naive and CD45RA-negative memory subsets. Germline CDR1 reads WNHNN; CDR2 reads SYGVQD (reference sequence). This CDR3 comprises 14 residues. V lost 3 bases and J lost 3, with 8 bases in between. The sample taken for sequencing was memory CD4+ T cells from PBMCs. This sample's subset: CD45RA-negative fraction. The receptor was isolated from a man in his late teens or twenties in good health. Some clones in this sample may be carry-over from other donors' samples. The chain uses TRBV10-1 and TRBJ2-2, with a tentative D call TRBD1 (6 bases). CDR3 nucleotide sequence: TGCGCCAGCAGTGACAGGGGAGACACCGGGGAGCTGTTTTTT. It encodes CASSDRGDTGELFF.